The clone carrying this TCR beta chain was detected only once. These data originate in a study of control samples from healthy donors and cancer patients. Germline loops: CDR1 MNHEY, CDR2 SVGAGI. This CDR3 comprises 15 residues. The V gene end was trimmed by 5 bases and the J gene end by 2 bases; junction bases not matched to a gene: 5. The table came from immunoSEQ multiplex PCR; TCRdb's copy has only in-frame clones and leaves some out. The profile shows 150,000 to 200,000 clones, approximately 94% of them singletons. The V and J genes are TRBV6-5 and TRBJ2-5; TRBD1 matches 10 bases. This TCR derives from a woman between 18 and 29 years old in good health. Source material: blood. This chain's CDR3 is CASSPGTGVQETQYF. CDR3 nucleotide sequence: TGTGCCAGCAGTCCCGGGACAGGGGTTCAAGAGACCCAGTACTTC.